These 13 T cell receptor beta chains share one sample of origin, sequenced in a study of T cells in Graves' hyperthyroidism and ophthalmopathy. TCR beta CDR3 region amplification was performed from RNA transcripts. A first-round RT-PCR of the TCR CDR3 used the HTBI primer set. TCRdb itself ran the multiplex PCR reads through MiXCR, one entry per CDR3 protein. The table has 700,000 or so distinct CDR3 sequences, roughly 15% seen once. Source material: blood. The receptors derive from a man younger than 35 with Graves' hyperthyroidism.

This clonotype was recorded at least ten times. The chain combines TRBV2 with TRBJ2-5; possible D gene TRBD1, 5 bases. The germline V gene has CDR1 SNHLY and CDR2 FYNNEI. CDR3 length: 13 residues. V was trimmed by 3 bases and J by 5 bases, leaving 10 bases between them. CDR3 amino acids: CASSDVGRETQYF. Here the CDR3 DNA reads TGTGCCAGCAGTGACGTGGGGCGGGAGACCCAGTACTTC.

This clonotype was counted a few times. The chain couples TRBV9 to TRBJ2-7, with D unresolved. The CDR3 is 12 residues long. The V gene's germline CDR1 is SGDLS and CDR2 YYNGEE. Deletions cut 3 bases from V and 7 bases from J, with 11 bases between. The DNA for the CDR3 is TGTGCCAGCAGCGGAGGCGAACGGGAGCAGTACTTC. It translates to CASSGGEREQYF.

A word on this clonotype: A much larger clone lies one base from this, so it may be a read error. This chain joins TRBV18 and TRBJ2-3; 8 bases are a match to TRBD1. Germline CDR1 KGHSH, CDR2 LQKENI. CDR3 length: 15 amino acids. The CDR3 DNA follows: TGTGCCAGCTCACCGAATCAGGGGGCCGCAGATACGCGGTATTTT. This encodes CASSPNQGAADTRYF.

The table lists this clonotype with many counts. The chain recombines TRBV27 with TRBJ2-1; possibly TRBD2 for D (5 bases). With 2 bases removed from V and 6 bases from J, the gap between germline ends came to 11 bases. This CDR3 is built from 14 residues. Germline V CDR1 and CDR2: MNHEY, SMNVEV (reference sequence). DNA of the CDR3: TGTGCCAGCAGTTTAAGTCGGACTGGCAATGAGCAGTTCTTC. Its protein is CASSLSRTGNEQFF.

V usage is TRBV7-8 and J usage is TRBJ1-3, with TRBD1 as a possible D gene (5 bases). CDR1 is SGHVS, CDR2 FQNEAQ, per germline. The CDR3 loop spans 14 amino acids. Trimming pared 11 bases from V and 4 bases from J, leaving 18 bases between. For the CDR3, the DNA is TGTGCCTCCTCGCCCGGGGGGAGGGGAAACACCATATATTTT. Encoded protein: CASSPGGRGNTIYF.

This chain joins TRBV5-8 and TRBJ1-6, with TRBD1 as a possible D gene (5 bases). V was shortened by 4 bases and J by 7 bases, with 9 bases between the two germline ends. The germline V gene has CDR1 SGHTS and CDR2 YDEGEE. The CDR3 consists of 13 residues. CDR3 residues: CASSKRQNSPLHF. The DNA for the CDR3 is TGTGCCAGCAGCAAACGACAGAATTCACCCCTCCACTTT.

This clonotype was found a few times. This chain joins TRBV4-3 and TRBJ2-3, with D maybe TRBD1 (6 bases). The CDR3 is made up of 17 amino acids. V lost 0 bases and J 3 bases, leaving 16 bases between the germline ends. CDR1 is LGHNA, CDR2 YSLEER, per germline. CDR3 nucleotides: TGCGCCAGCAGCCAAGACCTAGGGGGATCTAGAACAGATACGCAGTATTTT. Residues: CASSQDLGGSRTDTQYF.

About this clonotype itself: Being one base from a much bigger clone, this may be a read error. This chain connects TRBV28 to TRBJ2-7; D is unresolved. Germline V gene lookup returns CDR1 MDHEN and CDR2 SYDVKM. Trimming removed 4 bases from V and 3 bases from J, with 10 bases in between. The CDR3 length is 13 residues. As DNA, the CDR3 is TGTGCCAGCAGTTCCGACGTGAACTACGAGCAGTACTTC. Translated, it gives CASSSDVNYEQYF.

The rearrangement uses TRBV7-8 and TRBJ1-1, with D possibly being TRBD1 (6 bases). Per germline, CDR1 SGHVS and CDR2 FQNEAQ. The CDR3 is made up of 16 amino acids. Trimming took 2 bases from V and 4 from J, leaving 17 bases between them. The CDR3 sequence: CASSLRRNRAITEAFF. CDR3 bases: TGTGCCAGCAGCTTACGGCGCAACAGGGCGATCACTGAAGCTTTCTTT.

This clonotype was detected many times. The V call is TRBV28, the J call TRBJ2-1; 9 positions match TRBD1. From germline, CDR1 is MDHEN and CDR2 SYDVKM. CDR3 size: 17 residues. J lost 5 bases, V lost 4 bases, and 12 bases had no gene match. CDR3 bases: TGTGCCAGCAGTTCCCAGTCCCGGGACAGGGTCAACAATGAGCAGTTCTTC. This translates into CASSSQSRDRVNNEQFF.

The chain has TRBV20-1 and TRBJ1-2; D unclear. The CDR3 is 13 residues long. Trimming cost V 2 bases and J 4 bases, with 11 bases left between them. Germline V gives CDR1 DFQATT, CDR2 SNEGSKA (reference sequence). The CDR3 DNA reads TGCAGTGCTAGACCTAGTGCAAGCTATGGCTACACCTTC. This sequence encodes CSARPSASYGYTF.

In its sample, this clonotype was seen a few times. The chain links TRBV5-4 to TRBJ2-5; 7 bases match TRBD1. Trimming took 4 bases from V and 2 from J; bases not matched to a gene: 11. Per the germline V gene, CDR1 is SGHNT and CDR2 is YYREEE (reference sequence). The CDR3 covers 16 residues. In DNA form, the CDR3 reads TGTGCCAGCAGCGCCTCGGGCAGGGGGTTTCAAGAGACCCAGTACTTC. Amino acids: CASSASGRGFQETQYF.

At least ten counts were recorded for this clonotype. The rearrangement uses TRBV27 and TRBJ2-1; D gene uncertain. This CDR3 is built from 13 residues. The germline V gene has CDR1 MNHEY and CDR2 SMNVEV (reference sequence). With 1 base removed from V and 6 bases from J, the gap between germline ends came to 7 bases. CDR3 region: CASSLLGPNEQFF. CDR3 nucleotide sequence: TGTGCCAGCAGTTTATTAGGGCCCAATGAGCAGTTCTTC.